This T cell receptor beta chain derives from a study of T cell responses to AZD1222 COVID-19 vaccine. TCRdb keeps only in-frame clones here, not all; method: immunoSEQ multiplex PCR. The sample contains over 120,000 clones, 80% to 90% of which appear only once. V lost 4 bases to trimming and J lost 10 bases; unmatched junction nucleotides: 7. This CDR3 has 13 residues. This clonotype was sampled from an adult in good health. The chain recombines TRBV12-3 or TRBV12-4 with TRBJ1-1; the match to TRBD1 covers 9 bases. This sample comprised peripheral blood, obtained on day 0 of AZD1222 vaccination. In DNA form, the CDR3 reads TGTGCCAGCAGTTCCACACAGGGGGCGTCAGCTTTCTTT. As protein: CASSSTQGASAFF.